Listed below are T cell receptor beta chains from one sample, sequenced in a study of cytotoxic CD8 clonotypes in ibrutinib-treated CLL. The assay was immunoSEQ multiplex PCR, and TCRdb's table has in-frame clones only and misses some. The table has 160,000 or so clones, roughly 90% seen once. The sample consisted of PBMCs, taken at disease progression, from a patient treated with ibrutinib. The receptors here all came from a human donor with chronic lymphocytic leukemia. Both conserved end residues are part of each CDR3. A D gene is named only where the DNA matches it firmly. Clone size is shown for a subset of rows, as once, few, many or a class of expanded clone.

d_call v_call clone_size cdr3_aa
TRBD2 TRBV11-2 few CASSSEREAGEQYF
- TRBV9 few CASSGNSNQPQHF
- TRBV28 - CASSLTRNSYEQYF
- TRBV27 - CASSLSRTALSTDTQYF
- TRBV6-1 few CASIKTGPNQPQHF
TRBD2 TRBV5-5 - CASSLNLLAGKGGSGELFF
- TRBV30 - CAWSVPTGYNQPQHF
- TRBV7-9 - CASSRNQANYGYTF
- TRBV6-6 medium-sized CASTEVGGELFF
- TRBV7-9 once CASSLELDFRDEQYF
- TRBV19 - CASSSREYQPQHF
- TRBV6-5 - CASSYRSGGREKLFF
TRBD2 TRBV7-2 - CASSPPGLAGVSTDTQYF
- TRBV7-8 - CASSPVEGAFYNEQFF
TRBD2 TRBV30 - CAWAGGLAKNIQYF
- TRBV14 - CASSQNNEQFF
TRBD1 TRBV7-9 - CASSFRTGGIETQYF
- TRBV2 - CASNGLRAGQPQHF
- TRBV19 - CASSIETNTGELFF
- TRBV19 - CASTPTPNTEAFF
TRBD2 TRBV9 - CASIPSGRSNEQYF
TRBD2 TRBV4-2 - CASSQDTFRTSWNEQYF
- TRBV5-1 - CASSLEMALDLYGYTF
- TRBV18 - CASSPEATARGTF
TRBD2 TRBV30 - CAWSRLAGVADTQYF
- TRBV4-1 - CASSPIGDEQYF
TRBD1 TRBV10-3 - CAISESQGGVNYGYTF
- TRBV7-2 once CASSFFGTDNGYTF
TRBD1 TRBV18 - CASSSGQGPYEQYF
- TRBV7-3 - CASSLNSVGTDTQYF
- TRBV30 - CALERGGVQFF
- TRBV13 - CASSLGLGVGEQFF
- TRBV27 - CASSFGGTDTQYF
- TRBV10-3 - CAISESGIEAIQYF
- TRBV19 - CASSIVEGYHEQYF
- TRBV30 - CAWSVREKLFF
- TRBV9 - CASSVHPGLDWNEQFF
TRBD1 TRBV9 once CASSPDRPTEAFF